The entry below describes one TCR beta chain. These data originate in a study of T cells in localized non-small cell lung cancer. TCRdb's copy holds only in-frame clones and misses some; the assay was immunoSEQ multiplex PCR. The repertoire includes more than 1,500 clones, about 20% of them detected once, and roughly 7.9% sits in the top ten. Germline lookup yields CDR1 KGHSH and CDR2 LQKENI. Trimming took 4 bases from V and 7 from J; bases not matched to a gene: 7. CDR3 length: 14 amino acids. This TCR was sampled from a woman between 35 and 70 years old with stage I lung adenocarcinoma. The specimen was lung tumor tissue, collected before any cancer treatment. The chain links TRBV18 to TRBJ2-7, with 10 bases that match TRBD1. The CDR3 spells CASSRRDRGGEQYF. The DNA for the CDR3 is TGTGCCAGCTCACGGCGGGACAGGGGTGGAGAGCAGTACTTC.